This T cell receptor beta chain appears in the sequencing data of a study of T cell responses to AZD1222 COVID-19 vaccine. Assay used: immunoSEQ multiplex PCR; TCRdb lists only in-frame clones, some missing. The sample comprises 100,000 to 140,000 clones, roughly nine tenths of which are singletons, and around 4.7% rests with the top ten. The junction had 5 bases not matched to a gene; V was cut back by 2 bases and J by 2 bases. CDR3 length equals 15 residues. The germline CDR1 and CDR2 sequences are KGHSH and LQKENI. The TCR comes from an adult who received the AZD1222 COVID-19 vaccine. Specimen: peripheral blood, collected 28 days after the second AZD1222 dose. The chain links TRBV18 to TRBJ1-2; TRBD1 matches at 7 bases. CDR3 nucleotide sequence: TGTGCCAGCTCACCAACCGGGACAGAGAACTATGGCTACACCTTC. This gives the protein CASSPTGTENYGYTF.